This entry features one T cell receptor beta chain sequence. This clonotype occurred many times. Its antigen has not been determined. Per-base quality was not reported, and no clone a single base away is much larger than it. Via the germline V gene (reference sequence), CDR1 is LGHDT and CDR2 YNNKEL. There are 17 amino acids in the CDR3, from cysteine to phenylalanine inclusive. Of all the DNA, just the CDR3 is kept, 51 bases in frame from base 1. The trim is 5 bases for V and 5 bases for J, with a gap of 24 bases between the germline ends. The data were taken from a study of kidney transplant recipient with SARS-CoV-2 infection (dated by TCRdb to about 2021). TCRdb shows the sequencer as Illumina MiSeq. The peripheral T cell repertoire was profiled for human TCRbeta genes. As for how the authors treated the data: To account for variability over time, differences in clonotype abundance were tested using beta-binomial modelling. Clonotypes that had expanded were screened against the ImmuneCODE reference database of SARS-CoV-2-associated TCRs and mapped onto regions of the viral genome. Additional repertoire analyses examined TRBV gene usage, CDR3 length, CDR3 amino acid overlap between time points, distributions of clonotype abundance, and Jaccard similarity. TCRdb ran its own pipeline on the public reads, namely fastp trimming at Q25 and MiXCR clone calling, and kept in-frame beta chains. Each CDR3 protein appears once, grouped with its most common genes and DNA. TCRdb assigned the V and J calls; the authors' analysis was not used. Counted in this sample were 200,000 to 250,000 distinct CDR3 sequences; less than 35% of them appeared once. The leading ten clones occupy under 7.5% of the sample.

This specimen's time point label, per the study, means: pre-pandemic baseline sample and day 111 after first positive SARS-CoV-2 test. The receptor chain draws on TRBV3-1 and TRBJ2-5; no D gene is confidently identified. The source material was a blood sample, sampled at baseline and between days 110 and 120 from a kidney transplant recipient. This sequence originates from a male patient aged 25-45 years who had COVID-19 and was a kidney transplant recipient. After a transplant, not all T cells may be the patient's own; some may come from the graft donor. The encoded CDR3 is CASSCGYPISFSETQYF. The sequenced DNA is TGTGCCAGCAGCTGTGGATATCCCATTTCTTTCTCTGAGACCCAGTACTTC.